This T cell receptor beta chain was profiled in a study of OX40 agonist ivuxolimab in advanced cancers. Study in general: Mean age about 60 years, range roughly 20 to 85; 82.7% male. Study-level results: Antigen specificity was not determined for the expanded peripheral T cells. Low clonal expansion, among the lowest seen, marked partial responders at 0.1-3.0 mg/kg. Clonal expansion was seen in CD4+ and CD8+ blood T cells by week 6 at 0.1 to 3.0 mg/kg.

This CDR3 region has 11 residues. The germline V and J ends were trimmed by 4 bases and 4 bases, with 4 bases remaining between them. Germline V gene sequence: CDR1 MDHEN, CDR2 SYDVKM. Assay used: immunoSEQ multiplex PCR; TCRdb lists only in-frame clones, some missing. The sample yields approximately 60,000 clones, 65% to 85% seen once. Comment on this clone: Its target is not known.

The specimen comprised CD4+ or CD8+ T cells sorted from blood, sampled in a trial of the OX40 agonist ivuxolimab. The J gene is TRBJ1-2, the V gene TRBV28; D not resolved. This TCR came from an adult with an advanced solid tumor such as melanoma, head and neck, liver or kidney cancer. CDR3 coding DNA: TGTGCCAGCAGTTCCCCCTATGGCTACACCTTC. Amino acid sequence: CASSSPYGYTF.